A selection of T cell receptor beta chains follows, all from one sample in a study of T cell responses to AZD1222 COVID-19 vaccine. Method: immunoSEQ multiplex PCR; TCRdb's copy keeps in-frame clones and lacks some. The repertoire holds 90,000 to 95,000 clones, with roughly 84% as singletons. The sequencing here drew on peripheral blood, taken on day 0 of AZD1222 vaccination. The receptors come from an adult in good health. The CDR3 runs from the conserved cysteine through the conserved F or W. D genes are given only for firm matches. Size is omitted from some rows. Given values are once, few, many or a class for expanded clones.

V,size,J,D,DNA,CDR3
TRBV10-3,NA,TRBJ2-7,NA,TGTGCCATCAGTGGTGGAGGGGGGCTTGCCTACGAGCAGTACTTC,CAISGGGGLAYEQYF
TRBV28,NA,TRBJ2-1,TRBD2,TGTGCCAGCAGTTCACCCAGTAGCGGGAGGCAAGCCTACAATGAGCAGTTCTTC,CASSSPSSGRQAYNEQFF
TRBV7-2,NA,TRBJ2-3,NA,TGTGCCAGCAGCACAGTGGGGCTTAGCACAGATACGCAGTATTTT,CASSTVGLSTDTQYF
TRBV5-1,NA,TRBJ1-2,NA,TGCGCCAGCAGCCCGGGCCAGGGGAACTATGGCTACACCTTC,CASSPGQGNYGYTF
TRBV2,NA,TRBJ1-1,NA,TGTGCCAGCAGCGCCCTCCGGGTTGGGACTGAAGCTTTCTTT,CASSALRVGTEAFF
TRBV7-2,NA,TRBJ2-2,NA,TGTGCCAGCAGCTTAGAGGGCACTTTGGCCGGGGAGCTGTTTTTT,CASSLEGTLAGELFF
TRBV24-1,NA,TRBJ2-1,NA,TGTGCCACCAGTGGCCGGGAGAACAACAATGAGCAGTTCTTC,CATSGRENNNEQFF
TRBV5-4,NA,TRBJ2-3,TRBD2,TGTGCCAGCAGCCAAGCGGGAGGGAGGGATACGCAGTATTTT,CASSQAGGRDTQYF
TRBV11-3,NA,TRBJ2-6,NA,TGTGCCAGCAGCTTAGGCCCCGGGACAAATACCTTCGGGGCCAACGTCCTGACTTTC,CASSLGPGTNTFGANVLTF
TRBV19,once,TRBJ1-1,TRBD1,TGTGCCAGTATATGGGACAGGGGGCAAGGGAACACTGAAGCTTTCTTT,CASIWDRGQGNTEAFF
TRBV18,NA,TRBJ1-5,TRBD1,TGTGCCAGCTCATCAGAGACAGGGGGTAGCCAGCATTTT,CASSSETGGSQHF
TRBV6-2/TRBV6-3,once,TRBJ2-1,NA,TGTGCCAGCAGTCAGGGGGGAACCTACAATGAGCAGTTCTTC,CASSQGGTYNEQFF
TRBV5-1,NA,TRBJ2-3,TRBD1,TGCGCCAGCAGCTCGGGCCAGGGGGTCACAGATACGCAGTATTTT,CASSSGQGVTDTQYF
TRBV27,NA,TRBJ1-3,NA,TGTGCCAGCAGTTCCACAAACTCTGGAAACACCATATATTTT,CASSSTNSGNTIYF
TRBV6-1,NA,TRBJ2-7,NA,TGTGCCACCGGGGAGGGGGGCACCTACGAGCAGTACTTC,CATGEGGTYEQYF
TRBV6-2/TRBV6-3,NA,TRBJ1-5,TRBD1,TGTGCCAGCAGCGACGGGACAGGGACGCAGCCCCAGCATTTT,CASSDGTGTQPQHF
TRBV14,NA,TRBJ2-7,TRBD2,TGTGCCAGCAGCCCCCGGGACTACAGGTACCGCGAGCAGTACTTC,CASSPRDYRYREQYF
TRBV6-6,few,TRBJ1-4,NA,TGTGCCAGCAGTCTACGGGGCGCCGGGGGAACTAATGAAAAACTGTTTTTT,CASSLRGAGGTNEKLFF
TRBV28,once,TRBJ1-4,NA,TGTGCCAGCAGTTTACCTCAGGGTAATGAAAAACTGTTTTTT,CASSLPQGNEKLFF
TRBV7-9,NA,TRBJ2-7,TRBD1,TGTGCCAGCAGTTCGGGACAGCGACCTTACGAGCAGTACTTC,CASSSGQRPYEQYF
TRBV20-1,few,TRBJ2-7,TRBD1,TGCAGTGCTAGTCGGGCCGGTGACAGGGGTTGGGAGCAGTACTTC,CSASRAGDRGWEQYF
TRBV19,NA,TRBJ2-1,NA,TGTGCCAGTAACGGGGGCCGGGGCTACAATGAGCAGTTCTTC,CASNGGRGYNEQFF
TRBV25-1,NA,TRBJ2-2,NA,TGTGCCTGCGACGGGACCGGGGAGCTGTTTTTT,CACDGTGELFF
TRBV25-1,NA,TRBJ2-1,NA,TGTGCCAGCAGTGGCCCGGGCCACAGCTCCTACAATGAGCAGTTCTTC,CASSGPGHSSYNEQFF
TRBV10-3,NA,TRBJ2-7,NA,TGTGCCAGCGCCCTAGAGACCCCGGGACACTCGACCTACGAGCAGTACTTC,CASALETPGHSTYEQYF
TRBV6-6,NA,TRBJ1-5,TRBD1,TGTGCCAGCAGTTTACAGGGGCAGGGTCAGCCCCAGCATTTT,CASSLQGQGQPQHF
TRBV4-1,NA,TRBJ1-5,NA,TGCGCCAGCACCCTGGACATTAGCAATCAGCCCCAGCATTTT,CASTLDISNQPQHF
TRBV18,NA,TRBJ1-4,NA,TGTGCCAGCTCACCCCTAAAGGGCACCGAAAAACTGTTTTTT,CASSPLKGTEKLFF
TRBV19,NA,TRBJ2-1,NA,TGTGCCAGTAGTATAGGAAGCTTTAATGAGCAGTTCTTC,CASSIGSFNEQFF
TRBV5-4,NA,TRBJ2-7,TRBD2,TGTGCCAGCAGCTTTAAAGCGGGGAAGGACGAGCAGTACTTC,CASSFKAGKDEQYF
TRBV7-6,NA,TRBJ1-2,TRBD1,TGTGCCAGCAGCTTAGGAAGGGGGCTGGACTATGGCTACACCTTC,CASSLGRGLDYGYTF
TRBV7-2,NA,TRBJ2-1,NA,TGTGCCAGCAGGACTCCGGGACTTGCATACAATGAGCAGTTCTTC,CASRTPGLAYNEQFF
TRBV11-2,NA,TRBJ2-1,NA,TGTGCCAGCAGCTCGACACCGGACTATCGCTCCTACAATGAGCAGTTCTTC,CASSSTPDYRSYNEQFF
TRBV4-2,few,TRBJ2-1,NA,TGTGCCAGCAGCCTCGGAGAGAGCTCCTACAATGAGCAGTTCTTC,CASSLGESSYNEQFF
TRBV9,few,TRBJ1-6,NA,TGTGCCAGCAGCGCCCTTCCGGGGAGTGCCCTCCACTTT,CASSALPGSALHF
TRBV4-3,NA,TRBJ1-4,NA,TGCGCCAGCAGCCAAGATCCGGGTAGAACTAATGAAAAACTGTTTTTT,CASSQDPGRTNEKLFF
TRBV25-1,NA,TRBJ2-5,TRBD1,TGTGCCAGCGACAGGGCAGGGGAAGAGACCCAGTACTTC,CASDRAGEETQYF
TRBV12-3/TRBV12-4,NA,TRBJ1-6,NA,TGTGCCAGCAGTGGCGCTTATAATTCACCCCTCCACTTT,CASSGAYNSPLHF
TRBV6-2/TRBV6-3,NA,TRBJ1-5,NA,TGTGCCAGCAGTTTTTTGCTTACGGAGCCCCAGCATTTT,CASSFLLTEPQHF
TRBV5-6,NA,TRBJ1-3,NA,TGTGCCAGCAGCTTCCCCGGGTCCACCGGCTCTGGAAACACCATATATTTT,CASSFPGSTGSGNTIYF
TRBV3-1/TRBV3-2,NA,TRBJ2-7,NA,TGTGCCAGCAGCCAGCAGGGGACTACCTACGAGCAGTACTTC,CASSQQGTTYEQYF
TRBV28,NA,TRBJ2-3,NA,TGTGCCAGCAGTATGGGAGGCCAGAGTGGAGATACGCAGTATTTT,CASSMGGQSGDTQYF
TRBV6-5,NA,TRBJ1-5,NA,TGTGCCAGCAGTTCGGACCCCAATCAGCCCCAGCATTTT,CASSSDPNQPQHF
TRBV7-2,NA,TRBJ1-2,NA,TGTGCCAGCAGCCCGACAGGTTATGGCTACACCTTC,CASSPTGYGYTF
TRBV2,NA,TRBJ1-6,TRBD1,TGTGCCAGCAGGGGGACAGGGGGTTCCTATAATTCACCCCTCCACTTT,CASRGTGGSYNSPLHF
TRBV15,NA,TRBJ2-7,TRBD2,TGTGCCACCAGCAGAGATTACCCTAGCGGCTCCTACGAGCAGTACTTC,CATSRDYPSGSYEQYF
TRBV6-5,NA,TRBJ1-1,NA,TGTGCCAGCAGTTACCGTGGACAACCGAACACTGAAGCTTTCTTT,CASSYRGQPNTEAFF
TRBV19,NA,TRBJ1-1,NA,TGTGCCAGTAGTGCAGCACGGGGGACTGAAGCTTTCTTT,CASSAARGTEAFF
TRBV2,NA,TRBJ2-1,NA,TGTGCCAGCATTTCAGGGAACGCCTACAATGAGCAGTTCTTC,CASISGNAYNEQFF
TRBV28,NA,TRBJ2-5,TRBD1,TGTGCCAGCAGCCTGACAGGGATTGAAGAGACCCAGTACTTC,CASSLTGIEETQYF
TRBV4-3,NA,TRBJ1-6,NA,TGCGCCAGCAGCCAAATGACAAGCTCCTATAATTCACCCCTCCACTTT,CASSQMTSSYNSPLHF
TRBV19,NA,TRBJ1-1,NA,TGTGCCAGTAGTATGGGGGTTCGGGCTTTCTTT,CASSMGVRAFF
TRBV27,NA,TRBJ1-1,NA,TGTGCCAGCAGTTTAGGGGCGGGAGTGGGGGGCACTGAAGCTTTCTTT,CASSLGAGVGGTEAFF